The 8 T cell receptor beta chains given below trace back to one sample, sequenced in a study of vaccination and CD4 T cells after COVID-19. No antigens are known for them. Treatment here: roughly 11-day PBMC culture with coronavirus spike peptide pools or control peptides (ViraFEST assay). Sequenced with the Oncomine TCR Beta short-read assay was DNA taken from cultured CD4+ T cells. MiXCR, applied by TCRdb to the PCR reads, yields one record per CDR3 protein. This table holds approximately 14,000 distinct CDR3 sequences, approximately 35% found once. Material: cultured CD4+ T cells from blood. The receptors derive from a human donor with COVID-19.

The chain couples TRBV28 to TRBJ1-2; a weak D match, TRBD1 (5 bases). The germline V gene has CDR1 MDHEN and CDR2 SYDVKM. The CDR3 is 12 residues long. Trimming removed 3 bases from V and 6 bases from J, with 8 bases in between. The CDR3 sequence is CASSFQGHGYTF. The CDR3, as DNA: TGTGCCAGCAGTTTTCAGGGACATGGCTACACCTTC.

This clonotype was observed a handful of times. V usage is TRBV25-1 and J usage is TRBJ1-1; weak D call: TRBD1 (6 bases). This CDR3 has 13 amino acids. Germline CDR1 and CDR2: MGHDK and SYGVNS. V was clipped by 4 bases and J by 3 bases, with 9 bases between them. CDR3 bases: TGTGCCAGCAGTGTACAGGGTTACACTGAAGCTTTCTTT. This translates into CASSVQGYTEAFF.

This clonotype was seen only a few times. The chain has TRBV6-4 and TRBJ1-2; D not certain. The CDR3 totals 13 residues. The germline gives CDR1 MRHNA, CDR2 SNTAGT. V lost 3 bases to trimming and J lost 4 bases, with 9 bases between them. CDR3 amino acids: CASSESAGYGYTF. DNA of the CDR3: TGTGCCAGCAGTGAGTCGGCAGGCTATGGCTACACCTTC.

By its share, this clonotype is medium-sized (0.01 to 0.1%). The chain employs TRBV20-1 and TRBJ1-3, with D maybe TRBD1 (5 bases). Germline V gene sequence: CDR1 DFQATT, CDR2 SNEGSKA (reference sequence). The CDR3 runs to 12 residues. V lost 6 bases and J lost 2, with 8 bases in between. The CDR3 is CSAPGPGNTIYF. CDR3 DNA: TGCAGTGCGCCAGGGCCTGGAAACACCATATATTTT.

This clonotype turned up a few times. The V call is TRBV6-5, the J call TRBJ2-7, with unresolved D. V dropped 2 bases and J dropped 2 bases, with 10 bases sitting between them. CDR3 size: 14 residues. Germline V lookup: CDR1 MNHEY, CDR2 SVGAGI. The CDR3 spells CASSYDTEPYEQYF. The CDR3 region has the DNA TGTGCCAGCAGTTACGACACGGAACCCTACGAGCAGTACTTC.

Turning to this clonotype: It is likely a read error, because the conserved phenylalanine at the end of the CDR3 is missing. The J gene is TRBJ1-5, the V gene TRBV19, with D unresolved. Germline V gives CDR1 LNHDA, CDR2 SQIVND (reference sequence). CDR3 length equals 15 residues. Trimming cost V 4 bases and J 5 bases, with 15 bases left between them. Here the CDR3 reads CASSTGPHGDQPQHL. The CDR3, as DNA: TGTGCCAGTAGTACTGGGCCCCACGGGGATCAGCCCCAGCATTTG.

The chain employs TRBV2 and TRBJ1-2; 7 nucleotides align to TRBD1. V shed 3 bases and J 3 bases; nucleotides not matched to a gene: 16. Germline values: CDR1 SNHLY, CDR2 FYNNEI. CDR3 size: 18 residues. CDR3 DNA: TGTGCCAGCAGTGAGAGGGGGGGGCCAGGGGGTTTGGACTATGGCTACACCTTC. Protein sequence: CASSERGGPGGLDYGYTF.

This clonotype was found once. The J gene is TRBJ1-3, the V gene TRBV5-6, with a possible D match to TRBD1 (6 bases). The CDR3 is made up of 14 amino acids. Germline V CDR1 and CDR2: SGHDT, YYEEEE. V gave up 0 bases and J gave up 3 bases, with 7 bases separating them. The CDR3 reads CASSLAQGGNTIYF. The CDR3 DNA sequence: TGTGCCAGCAGCTTGGCACAGGGTGGAAACACCATATATTTT.